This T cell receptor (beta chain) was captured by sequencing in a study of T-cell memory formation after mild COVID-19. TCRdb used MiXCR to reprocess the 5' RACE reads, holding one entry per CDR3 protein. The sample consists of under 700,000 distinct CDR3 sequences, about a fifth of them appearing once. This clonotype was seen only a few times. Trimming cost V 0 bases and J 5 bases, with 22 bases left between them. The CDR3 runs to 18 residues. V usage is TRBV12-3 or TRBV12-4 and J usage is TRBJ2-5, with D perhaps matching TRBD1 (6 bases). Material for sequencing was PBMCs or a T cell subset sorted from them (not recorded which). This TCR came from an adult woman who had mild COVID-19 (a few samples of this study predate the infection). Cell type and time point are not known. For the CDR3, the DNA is TGTGCCAGCAGTTTAGCGAGCGGTCAGGGGATTTTAGCGGAGACCCAGTACTTC. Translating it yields CASSLASGQGILAETQYF.